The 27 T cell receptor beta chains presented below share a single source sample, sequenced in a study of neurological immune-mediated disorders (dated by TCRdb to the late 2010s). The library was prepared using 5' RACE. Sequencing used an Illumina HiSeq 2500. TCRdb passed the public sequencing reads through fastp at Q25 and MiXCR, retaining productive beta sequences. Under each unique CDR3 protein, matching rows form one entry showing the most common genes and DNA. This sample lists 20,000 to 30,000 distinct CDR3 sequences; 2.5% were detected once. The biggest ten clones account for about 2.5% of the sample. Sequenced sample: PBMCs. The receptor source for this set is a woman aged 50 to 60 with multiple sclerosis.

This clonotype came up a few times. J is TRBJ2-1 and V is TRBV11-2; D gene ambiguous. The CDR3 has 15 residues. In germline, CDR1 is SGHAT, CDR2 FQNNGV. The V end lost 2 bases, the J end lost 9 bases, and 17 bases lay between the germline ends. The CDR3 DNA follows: TGTGCCAGCAGCTTACTAGTTAGTGTCGGCCCTGAGCAGTTCTTC. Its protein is CASSLLVSVGPEQFF.

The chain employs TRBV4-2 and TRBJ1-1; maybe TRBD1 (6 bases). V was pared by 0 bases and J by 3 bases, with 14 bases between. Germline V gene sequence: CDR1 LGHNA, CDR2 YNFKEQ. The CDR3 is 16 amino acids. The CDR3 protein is CASSQDLTGRYTEAFF. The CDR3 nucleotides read TGTGCCAGCAGCCAAGATCTAACAGGGAGGTACACTGAAGCTTTCTTT.

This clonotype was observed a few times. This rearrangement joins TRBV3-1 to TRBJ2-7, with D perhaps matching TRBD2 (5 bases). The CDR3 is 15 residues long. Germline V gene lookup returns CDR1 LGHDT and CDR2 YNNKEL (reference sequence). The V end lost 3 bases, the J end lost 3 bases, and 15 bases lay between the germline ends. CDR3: CASSQYRERIYEQYF. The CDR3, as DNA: TGTGCCAGCAGCCAGTACCGGGAAAGGATCTACGAGCAGTACTTC.

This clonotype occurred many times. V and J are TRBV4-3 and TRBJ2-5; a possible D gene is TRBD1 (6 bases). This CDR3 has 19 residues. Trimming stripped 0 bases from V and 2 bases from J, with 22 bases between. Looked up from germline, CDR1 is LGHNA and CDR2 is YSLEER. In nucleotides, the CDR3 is TGCGCCAGCAGCCAAGATGGCCCTTGGGACACAACCTCGCAAGAGACCCAGTACTTC. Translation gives CASSQDGPWDTTSQETQYF.

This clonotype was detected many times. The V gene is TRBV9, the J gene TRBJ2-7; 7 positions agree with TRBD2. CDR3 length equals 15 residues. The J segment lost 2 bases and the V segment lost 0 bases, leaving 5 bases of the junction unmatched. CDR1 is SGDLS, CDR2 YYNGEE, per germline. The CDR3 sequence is CASSVASGQPYEQYF. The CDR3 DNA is TGTGCCAGCAGCGTAGCTAGCGGCCAACCCTACGAGCAGTACTTC.

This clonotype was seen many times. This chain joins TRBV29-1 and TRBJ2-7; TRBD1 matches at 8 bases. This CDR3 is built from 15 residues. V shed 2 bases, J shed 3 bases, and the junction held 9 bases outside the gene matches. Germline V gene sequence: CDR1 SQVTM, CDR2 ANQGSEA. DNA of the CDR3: TGCAGCGTTGAATTTGGGCAGGGGGCGATCTACGAGCAGTACTTC. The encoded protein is CSVEFGQGAIYEQYF.

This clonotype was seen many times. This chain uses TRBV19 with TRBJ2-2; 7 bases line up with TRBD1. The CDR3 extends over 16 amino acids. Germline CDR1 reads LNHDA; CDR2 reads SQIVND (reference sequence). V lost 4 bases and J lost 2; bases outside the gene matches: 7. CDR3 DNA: TGTGCCAGTAGTACCCAGAGACAGGGAAACACCGGGGAGCTGTTTTTT. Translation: CASSTQRQGNTGELFF.

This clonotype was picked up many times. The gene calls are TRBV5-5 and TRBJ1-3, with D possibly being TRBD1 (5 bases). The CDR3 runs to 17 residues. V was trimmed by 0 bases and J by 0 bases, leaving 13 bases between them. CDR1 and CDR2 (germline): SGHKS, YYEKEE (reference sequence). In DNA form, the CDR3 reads TGTGCCAGCAGCTTGGCGCAGGGACGAAGCTCTGGAAACACCATATATTTT. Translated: CASSLAQGRSSGNTIYF. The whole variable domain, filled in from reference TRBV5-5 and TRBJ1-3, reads DAGVTQSPTHLIKTRGQQVTLRCSPISGHKSVSWYQQVLGQGPQFIFQYYEKEERGRGNFPDRFSARQFPNYSSELNVNALLLGDSALYLCASSLAQGRSSGNTIYFGEGSWLTVV.

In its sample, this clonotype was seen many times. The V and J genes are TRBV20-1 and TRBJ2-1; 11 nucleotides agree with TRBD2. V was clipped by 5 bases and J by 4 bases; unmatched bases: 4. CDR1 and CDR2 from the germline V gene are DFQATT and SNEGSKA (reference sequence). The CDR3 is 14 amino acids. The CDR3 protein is CSAGVAGGYNEQFF. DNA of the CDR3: TGCAGTGCTGGGGTAGCGGGAGGGTACAATGAGCAGTTCTTC.

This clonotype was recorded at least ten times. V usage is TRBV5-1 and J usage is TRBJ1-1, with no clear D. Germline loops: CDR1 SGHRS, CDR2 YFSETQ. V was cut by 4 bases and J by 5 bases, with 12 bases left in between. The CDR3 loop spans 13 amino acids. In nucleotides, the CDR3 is TGCGCCAGCAGCCGAAATTGGGGTACTGAAGCTTTCTTT. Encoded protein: CASSRNWGTEAFF. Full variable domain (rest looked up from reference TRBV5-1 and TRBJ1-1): KAGVTQTPRYLIKTRGQQVTLSCSPISGHRSVSWYQQTPGQGLQFLFEYFSETQRNKGNFPGRFSGRQFSNSRSEMNVSTLELGDSALYLCASSRNWGTEAFFGQGTRLTVV.

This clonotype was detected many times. The CDR3: CASSYSRGLSANTEAFF. Written as DNA, the CDR3 is TGTGCCAGCAGTTACTCGAGAGGGCTGAGCGCGAACACTGAAGCTTTCTTT. This rearrangement joins TRBV6-5 to TRBJ1-1; no reliable D call. V lost 0 bases and J lost 1, with 15 bases in between. Germline CDR1 reads MNHEY; CDR2 reads SVGAGI. This CDR3 is 17 amino acids long.

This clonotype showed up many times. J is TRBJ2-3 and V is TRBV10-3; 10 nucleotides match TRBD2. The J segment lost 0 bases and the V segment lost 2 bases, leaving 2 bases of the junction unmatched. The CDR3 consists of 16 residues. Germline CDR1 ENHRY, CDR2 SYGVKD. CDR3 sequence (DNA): TGTGCCATCAGTGAGGGGGGACTAGCGAGCACAGATACGCAGTATTTT. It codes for CAISEGGLASTDTQYF.

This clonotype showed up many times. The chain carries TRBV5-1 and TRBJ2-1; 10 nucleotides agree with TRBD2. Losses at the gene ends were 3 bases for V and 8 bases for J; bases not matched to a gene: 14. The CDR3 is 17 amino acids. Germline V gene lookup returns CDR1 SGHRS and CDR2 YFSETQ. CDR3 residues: CASSYPTSGSKLDEQFF. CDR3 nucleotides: TGCGCCAGCAGCTACCCGACTAGCGGGTCGAAACTAGATGAGCAGTTCTTC.

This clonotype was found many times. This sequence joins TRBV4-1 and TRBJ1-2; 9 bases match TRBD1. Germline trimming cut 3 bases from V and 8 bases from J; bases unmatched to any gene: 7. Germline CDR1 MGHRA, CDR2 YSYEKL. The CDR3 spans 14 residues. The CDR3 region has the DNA TGCGCCAGCAGCCAGCCGACAGGGGGAAACGGCTACACCTTC. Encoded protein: CASSQPTGGNGYTF.

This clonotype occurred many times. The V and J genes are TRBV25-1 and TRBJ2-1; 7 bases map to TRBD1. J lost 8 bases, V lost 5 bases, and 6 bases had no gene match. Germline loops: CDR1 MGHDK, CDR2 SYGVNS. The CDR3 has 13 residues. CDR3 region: CASSLRQGHEQFF. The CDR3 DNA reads TGTGCCAGCAGTTTAAGACAGGGACATGAGCAGTTCTTC.

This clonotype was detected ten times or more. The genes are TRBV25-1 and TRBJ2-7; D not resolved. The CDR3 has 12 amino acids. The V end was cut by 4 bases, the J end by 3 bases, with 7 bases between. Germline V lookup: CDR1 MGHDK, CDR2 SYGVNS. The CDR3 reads CASSGASYEQYF. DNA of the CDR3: TGTGCCAGCAGTGGCGCTAGCTACGAGCAGTACTTC.

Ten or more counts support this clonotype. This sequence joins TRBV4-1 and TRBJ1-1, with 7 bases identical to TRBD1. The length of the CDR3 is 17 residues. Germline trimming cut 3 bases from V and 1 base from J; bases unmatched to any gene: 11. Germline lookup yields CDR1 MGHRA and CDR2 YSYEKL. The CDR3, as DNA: TGCGCCAGCAGCCATCTCCCTGGGACAGTCGGGAACACTGAAGCTTTCTTT. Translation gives CASSHLPGTVGNTEAFF.

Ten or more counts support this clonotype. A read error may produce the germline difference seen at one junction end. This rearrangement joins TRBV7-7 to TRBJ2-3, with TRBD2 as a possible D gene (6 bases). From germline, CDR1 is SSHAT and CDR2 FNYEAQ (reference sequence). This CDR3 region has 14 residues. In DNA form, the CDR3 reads TGTGCTAGCAGCTTAGGCGGGACTACAGATACGCAGTATTTT. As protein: CASSLGGTTDTQYF.

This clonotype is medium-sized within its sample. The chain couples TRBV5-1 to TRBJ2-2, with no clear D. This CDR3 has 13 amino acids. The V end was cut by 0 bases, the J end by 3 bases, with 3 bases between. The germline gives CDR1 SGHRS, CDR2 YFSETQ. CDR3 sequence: CASSLGYTGELFF. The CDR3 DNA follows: TGCGCCAGCAGCTTGGGGTACACCGGGGAGCTGTTTTTT.

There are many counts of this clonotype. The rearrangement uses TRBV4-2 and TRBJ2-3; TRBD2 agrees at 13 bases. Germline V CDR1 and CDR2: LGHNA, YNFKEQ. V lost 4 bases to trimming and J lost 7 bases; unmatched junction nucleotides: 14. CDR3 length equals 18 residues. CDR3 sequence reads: CASSLAGSRTSGSNTQYF. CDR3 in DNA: TGTGCCAGCAGCCTCGCCGGTTCGAGGACTAGCGGGAGCAATACGCAGTATTTT.

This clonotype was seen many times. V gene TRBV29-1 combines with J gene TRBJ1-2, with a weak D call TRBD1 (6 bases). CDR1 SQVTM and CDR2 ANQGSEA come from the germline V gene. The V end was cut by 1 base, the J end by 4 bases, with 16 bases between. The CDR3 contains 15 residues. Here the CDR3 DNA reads TGCAGCGTTGAAGCTAAGACGCAGGGGAGCTATGGCTACACCTTC. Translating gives CSVEAKTQGSYGYTF.

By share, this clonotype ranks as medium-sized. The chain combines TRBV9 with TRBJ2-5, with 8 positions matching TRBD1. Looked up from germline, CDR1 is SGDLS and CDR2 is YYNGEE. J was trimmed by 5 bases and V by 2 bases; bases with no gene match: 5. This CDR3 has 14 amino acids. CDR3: CASSVMDRVETQYF. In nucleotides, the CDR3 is TGTGCCAGCAGCGTGATGGACAGGGTGGAGACCCAGTACTTC.

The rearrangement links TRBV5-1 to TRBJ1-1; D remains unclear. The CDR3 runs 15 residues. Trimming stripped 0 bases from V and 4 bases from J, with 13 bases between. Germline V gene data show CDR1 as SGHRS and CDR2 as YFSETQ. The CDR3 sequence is CASSLEISSPTEAFF. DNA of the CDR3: TGCGCCAGCAGCTTGGAGATTAGTAGCCCCACTGAAGCTTTCTTT.

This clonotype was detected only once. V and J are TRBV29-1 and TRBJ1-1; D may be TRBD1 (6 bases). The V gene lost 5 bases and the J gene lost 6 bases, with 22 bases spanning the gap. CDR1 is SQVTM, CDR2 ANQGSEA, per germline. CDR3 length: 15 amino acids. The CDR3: CSVSPRDTYNAEAFF. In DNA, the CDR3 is TGCAGCGTTTCACCTAGGGACACTTATAACGCTGAAGCTTTCTTT. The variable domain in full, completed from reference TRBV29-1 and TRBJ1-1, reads SAVISQKPSRDICQRGTSLTIQCQVDSQVTMMFWYRQQPGQSLTLIATANQGSEATYESGFVIDKFPISRPNLTFSTLTVSNMSPEDSSIYLCSVSPRDTYNAEAFFGQGTRLTVV.

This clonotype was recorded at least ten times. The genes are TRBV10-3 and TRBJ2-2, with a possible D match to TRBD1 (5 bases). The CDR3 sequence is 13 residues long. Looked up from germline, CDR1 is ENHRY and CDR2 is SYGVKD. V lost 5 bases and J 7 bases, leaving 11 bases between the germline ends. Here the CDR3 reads CAISPGYHGELFF. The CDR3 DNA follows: TGTGCCATCAGTCCAGGGTACCACGGGGAGCTGTTTTTT.

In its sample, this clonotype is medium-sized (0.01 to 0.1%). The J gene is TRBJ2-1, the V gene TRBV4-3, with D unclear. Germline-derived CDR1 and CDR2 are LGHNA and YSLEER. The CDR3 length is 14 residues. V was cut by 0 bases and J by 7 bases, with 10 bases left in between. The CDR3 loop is CASSQDYTENEQFF. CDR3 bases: TGCGCCAGCAGCCAAGATTATACGGAAAATGAGCAGTTCTTC.

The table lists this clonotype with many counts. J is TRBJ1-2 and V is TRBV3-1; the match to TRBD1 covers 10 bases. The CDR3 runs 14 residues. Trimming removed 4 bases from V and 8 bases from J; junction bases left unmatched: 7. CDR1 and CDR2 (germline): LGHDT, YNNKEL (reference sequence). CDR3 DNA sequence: TGTGCCAGCAGCCCATCGGGACAGGGGAGCGGCTACACCTTC. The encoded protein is CASSPSGQGSGYTF.